A single sample is the source of the 24 T cell receptor beta chains below, sequenced in a study of blood T cell repertoires in COVID-19. Produced via immunoSEQ multiplex PCR; TCRdb's table is partial and in-frame only. The repertoire consists of 200,000 to 250,000 clones, with 75% to 90% occurring once and the leading ten covering about 2.5%. The specimen sequenced was peripheral blood. Receptors originate from a young man with COVID-19, enrolled during active disease.

The chain joins TRBV19 to TRBJ1-5; tentatively, D is TRBD1 (5 bases). This CDR3 is built from 14 residues. Trimming stripped 7 bases from V and 0 bases from J, with 10 bases between. Germline V lookup: CDR1 LNHDA, CDR2 SQIVND (reference sequence). Here the CDR3 reads CASMDTDSNQPQHF. For the CDR3, the DNA is TGTGCCAGTATGGACACGGATAGCAATCAGCCCCAGCATTTT.

This clone was seen only a few times. This rearrangement joins TRBV29-1 to TRBJ1-4, with a weak D call TRBD1 (5 bases). V was shortened by 3 bases and J by 8 bases, with 13 bases between the two germline ends. Per germline, CDR1 SQVTM and CDR2 ANQGSEA. The CDR3 has 13 amino acids. CDR3 amino acids: CSVEVQGYEKLFF. The CDR3 bases are TGCAGCGTTGAGGTCCAGGGATACGAAAAACTGTTTTTT.

This chain links TRBV28 with TRBJ2-5; possibly TRBD1 for D (5 bases). The CDR3 is 13 amino acids. The germline gives CDR1 MDHEN, CDR2 SYDVKM. V lost 10 bases to trimming and J lost 2 bases, with 14 bases between them. In DNA, the CDR3 is TGTGCCACCTGTTTTCGACAGCAAGAGACCCAGTACTTC. Translating gives CATCFRQQETQYF. The full variable domain, in which reference TRBV28 and TRBJ2-5 provide the parts outside the CDR3, is DVKVTQSSRYLVKRTGEKVFLECVQDMDHENMFWYRQDPGLGLRLIYFSYDVKMKEKGDIPEGYSVSREKKERFSLILESASTNQTSMYLCATCFRQQETQYFGPGTRLLVL.

The V and J genes are TRBV7-9 and TRBJ1-1; D gene uncertain. This CDR3 has 12 amino acids. V lost 0 bases and J 11 bases, leaving 10 bases between the germline ends. The V gene's germline CDR1 is SEHNR and CDR2 FQNEAQ (reference sequence). Written as DNA, the CDR3 is TGTGCCAGCAGCTTAGCCGGAGGGTGGGCTTTCTTT. Amino acid sequence: CASSLAGGWAFF.

The chain has TRBV3-1 (or the pseudogene TRBV3-2) and TRBJ1-1, with D tentatively TRBD1 (5 bases). The CDR3 spans 13 residues. The germline V and J ends were trimmed by 0 bases and 7 bases, with 9 bases remaining between them. Germline V gives CDR1 LGHDT, CDR2 YNNKEL (reference sequence). CDR3 amino acids: CASSQEIQGEAFF. The CDR3 bases are TGTGCCAGCAGCCAAGAAATCCAGGGTGAAGCTTTCTTT.

V is TRBV20-1 and J is TRBJ2-5, with D uncertain. Trimming removed 6 bases at V and 2 bases at J, with 7 bases between. The CDR3 loop spans 11 amino acids. The germline CDR1 and CDR2 sequences are DFQATT and SNEGSKA (reference sequence). The CDR3: CSAAVQETQYF. The CDR3 DNA reads TGCAGTGCGGCAGTGCAAGAGACCCAGTACTTC.

V usage is TRBV7-2 and J usage is TRBJ1-4; D unresolved. Per the germline V gene, CDR1 is SGHTA and CDR2 is FQGNSA. V was trimmed by 1 base and J by 8 bases, leaving 14 bases between them. The CDR3 runs 15 residues. The CDR3 region has the DNA TGTGCCAGCAGCTTAGGAGGGTCGGTTTTCGAAAAACTGTTTTTT. Translation: CASSLGGSVFEKLFF.

This clone was counted a single time. The chain recombines TRBV11-2 with TRBJ1-2; 7 bases fit TRBD1. V shed 4 bases, J shed 8 bases, and the junction held 16 bases outside the gene matches. This CDR3 is 16 amino acids long. Germline lookup yields CDR1 SGHAT and CDR2 FQNNGV. CDR3 residues: CASSSAGQGGSGGYTF. CDR3 nucleotide sequence: TGTGCCAGCAGCTCGGCGGGCCAGGGGGGTTCGGGCGGCTACACCTTC.

The chain has TRBV5-4 and TRBJ2-1; the match to TRBD2 covers 8 bases. From germline, CDR1 is SGHNT and CDR2 YYREEE (reference sequence). J lost 6 bases, V lost 1 base, and 6 bases had no gene match. CDR3 length: 15 residues. The CDR3 protein is CASSLKAGVSNEQFF. CDR3 nucleotide sequence: TGTGCCAGCAGCTTGAAAGCGGGAGTCAGCAATGAGCAGTTCTTC.

J is TRBJ2-5 and V is TRBV27; maybe TRBD2 (5 bases). This CDR3 comprises 15 residues. The V gene lost 3 bases and the J gene lost 9 bases, with 20 bases spanning the gap. Per the germline V gene, CDR1 is MNHEY and CDR2 is SMNVEV (reference sequence). CDR3 in DNA: TGTGCCAGCAGTTTGGTGGGAACAATAATGGAGGCCCAGTACTTC. This gives the protein CASSLVGTIMEAQYF.

This chain joins TRBV11-3 and TRBJ2-1, with 8 bases that match TRBD2. This CDR3 contains 14 residues. V lost 3 bases, J lost 6 bases, and 4 bases stayed unmatched. CDR1 is SGHNT and CDR2 is YENEEA in the germline V gene. The CDR3 region has the DNA TGTGCCAGCAGCTTTCTAACTAGCGGCAATGAGCAGTTCTTC. Protein product: CASSFLTSGNEQFF.

This chain uses TRBV2 with TRBJ1-4; 11 bases fit TRBD1. V shed 1 base and J 8 bases; nucleotides not matched to a gene: 3. The CDR3 is 15 amino acids. CDR1 is SNHLY, CDR2 FYNNEI, per germline. CDR3 DNA sequence: TGTGCCAGCAGTGAAGAAGGGACAGGGGGGGAAAAACTGTTTTTT. Amino acids: CASSEEGTGGEKLFF.

The chain is built from TRBV9 and TRBJ2-1; 13 bases align to TRBD2. Germline V gives CDR1 SGDLS, CDR2 YYNGEE. The CDR3 sequence is 19 residues long. Trimming at V came to 4 bases and at J to 2 bases, leaving 12 bases not matched to a gene. CDR3 sequence reads: CASSLRTSGRFGAYNEQFF. The DNA of the CDR3 is TGTGCCAGCAGCCTACGGACTAGCGGGAGATTCGGGGCCTACAATGAGCAGTTCTTC.

V usage is TRBV6-5 and J usage is TRBJ2-7; 7 nucleotides align to TRBD1. Germline V gene lookup returns CDR1 MNHEY and CDR2 SVGAGI. Germline trimming cut 6 bases from V and 5 bases from J; bases unmatched to any gene: 4. This CDR3 comprises 12 residues. The CDR3 sequence is CASSLDRNEQYF. In DNA, the CDR3 is TGTGCCAGCAGCTTGGACAGGAACGAGCAGTACTTC.

The V call is TRBV2, the J call TRBJ2-1; D remains unclear. The CDR3 totals 12 residues. Trimming removed 7 bases from V and 7 bases from J, with 11 bases in between. Per the germline V gene, CDR1 is SNHLY and CDR2 is FYNNEI. The CDR3, as DNA: TGTGCCAGCACCCGCTTCGCGAATGAGCAGTTCTTC. This sequence encodes CASTRFANEQFF.

The V call is TRBV29-1, the J call TRBJ2-5; D gene ambiguous. CDR1 and CDR2 from the germline V gene are SQVTM and ANQGSEA. The ends were cut back, 2 bases at V and 5 bases at J, with 15 bases in the middle. There are 14 residues in the CDR3. CDR3 sequence (DNA): TGCAGCGTTGAAACGGGTGCAAGAAGGGAGACCCAGTACTTC. This sequence encodes CSVETGARRETQYF.

V and J are TRBV5-4 and TRBJ2-3; 8 bases are a match to TRBD2. Germline CDR1 reads SGHNT; CDR2 reads YYREEE (reference sequence). The V and J ends lost 0 bases and 5 bases, in that order; junction bases with no gene match: 8. CDR3 length: 16 residues. The CDR3 reads CASSLGAGASGDTQYF. CDR3 coding DNA: TGTGCCAGCAGCTTGGGAGCGGGGGCTAGTGGAGATACGCAGTATTTT.

V gene TRBV9 combines with J gene TRBJ2-5; the match to TRBD1 covers 10 bases. This CDR3 is built from 19 residues. J gave up 1 base and V 7 bases, and 19 bases lay outside the gene matches. The germline V gene encodes CDR1 SGDLS and CDR2 YYNGEE. CDR3 in amino acids: CASRSGTGTGTGAQETQYF. As DNA, the CDR3 is TGTGCCAGCCGATCCGGTACGGGGACCGGGACAGGGGCCCAAGAGACCCAGTACTTC.

The J gene is TRBJ1-5, the V gene TRBV30; D is unclear. Trimming left V 1 base short and J 4 bases short, with 5 bases between. Germline CDR1 and CDR2: GTSNPN and SVGIG (reference sequence). The CDR3 is made up of 12 amino acids. The CDR3 DNA is TGTGCCTGGAGTGGAGGGAATCAGCCCCAGCATTTT. This translates into CAWSGGNQPQHF.

This clone was observed a few times. The chain recombines TRBV5-1 with TRBJ2-2; TRBD1 aligns across 8 bases. CDR3 length equals 15 residues. Germline V gene sequence: CDR1 SGHRS, CDR2 YFSETQ. With V trimmed by 1 base and J by 5 bases, 4 bases remained unmatched. The CDR3 protein is CASSLWTGLTGELFF. CDR3 DNA: TGCGCCAGCAGCTTGTGGACAGGGTTGACCGGGGAGCTGTTTTTT.

The rearrangement links TRBV19 to TRBJ2-5, with 9 bases matching TRBD1. The CDR3 is made up of 14 amino acids. Per the germline V gene, CDR1 is LNHDA and CDR2 is SQIVND (reference sequence). V shed 8 bases, J shed 4 bases, and the junction held 8 bases outside the gene matches. The chain's CDR3 is CASSGGQGRETQYF. CDR3 sequence (DNA): TGTGCCAGTTCCGGGGGACAGGGTAGAGAGACCCAGTACTTC. Full variable domain (outside the CDR3, taken from reference TRBV19 and TRBJ2-5): DGGITQSPKYLFRKEGQNVTLSCEQNLNHDAMYWYRQDPGQGLRLIYYSQIVNDFQKGDIAEGYSVSREKKESFPLTVTSAQKNPTAFYLCASSGGQGRETQYFGPGTRLLVL.

V and J are TRBV9 and TRBJ1-2; D call uncertain. Deletions cut 4 bases from V and 5 bases from J, with 12 bases between. Germline V gene data show CDR1 as SGDLS and CDR2 as YYNGEE. CDR3 size: 13 residues. CDR3 sequence reads: CASSQSSGYGYTF. The DNA of the CDR3 is TGTGCCAGCAGCCAATCCTCGGGATATGGCTACACCTTC. Drawing the rest from reference TRBV9 and TRBJ1-2, the complete variable domain is DSGVTQTPKHLITATGQRVTLRCSPRSGDLSVYWYQQSLDQGLQFLIQYYNGEERAKGNILERFSAQQFPDLHSELNLSSLELGDSALYFCASSQSSGYGYTFGSGTRLTVV.

This clone has just one count. DNA for the CDR3: TGTGCCATCAGTGTCGGACTAGCGGGGGGGCCAGGCAATGAGCAGTTCTTC. Translated, it gives CAISVGLAGGPGNEQFF. The V call is TRBV10-3, the J call TRBJ2-1; 15 bases map to TRBD2. The ends lost 4 bases at V and 6 bases at J; junction bases unmatched: 7. Germline V CDR1 and CDR2: ENHRY, SYGVKD. The CDR3 is 17 amino acids.

The gene calls are TRBV5-1 and TRBJ2-7, with 15 bases lining up with TRBD2. Germline lookup yields CDR1 SGHRS and CDR2 YFSETQ. The CDR3 contains 17 residues. With 0 bases clipped from V and 4 bases from J, the junction kept 5 bases outside the gene matches. The chain's CDR3 is CASSLGGLAGGSYEQYF. The CDR3 coding sequence is TGCGCCAGCAGCTTGGGGGGACTAGCGGGAGGTTCTTACGAGCAGTACTTC.